One sample yielded the 21 T cell receptor beta chains listed below, sequenced in a study of blood T cell repertoires in COVID-19. The table came from immunoSEQ multiplex PCR; TCRdb's copy has only in-frame clones and leaves some out. The data hold about 150,000 clones, with 75% to 90% observed a single time. Sequencing used PBMCs or T cells enriched from blood (not recorded which). Receptors originate from a man in his 70s who had been exposed to COVID-19.

This chain uses TRBV6-2 or TRBV6-3 with TRBJ2-7; the match to TRBD1 covers 8 bases. Trimming removed 4 bases from V and 6 bases from J; junction bases left unmatched: 5. This CDR3 contains 13 residues. CDR1 and CDR2 from the germline V gene are MNHEY and SVGEGT. CDR3 in DNA: TGTGCCAGCAGTTCGGAGGACAGGGCCGAGCAGTACTTC. Protein: CASSSEDRAEQYF.

The chain carries TRBV4-1 and TRBJ1-5; D uncertain. Trimming removed 4 bases at V and 5 bases at J, with 9 bases between. Germline V gives CDR1 MGHRA, CDR2 YSYEKL. The CDR3 runs 13 residues. CDR3: CASSRTADQPQHF. The DNA of the CDR3 is TGCGCCAGCAGCCGCACAGCGGATCAGCCCCAGCATTTT.

V gene TRBV6-6 combines with J gene TRBJ1-6, with TRBD1 matching 7 bases. The CDR3 is made up of 14 amino acids. In germline, CDR1 is MNHNY, CDR2 SVGAGI (reference sequence). V shed 4 bases and J 9 bases; nucleotides not matched to a gene: 6. The CDR3 reads CASSSMTGFSPLHF. The CDR3 nucleotides read TGTGCCAGCAGTTCAATGACAGGGTTTTCACCCCTCCACTTT.

The chain carries TRBV5-1 and TRBJ2-7; 10 bases are a match to TRBD1. Germline V gives CDR1 SGHRS, CDR2 YFSETQ. Trimming at V came to 4 bases and at J to 7 bases, leaving 8 bases not matched to a gene. The CDR3 runs 14 residues. DNA of the CDR3: TGCGCCAGCAGCCCGGGACAGGGGAGAGAGGAGCAGTACTTC. Protein: CASSPGQGREEQYF.

This clone appeared a single time. DNA of the CDR3: TGTGCCAGCAGCCAGGAACTAGCTAGCTATGGCTACACCTTC. Translated: CASSQELASYGYTF. The chain carries TRBV3-1 (or the pseudogene TRBV3-2) and TRBJ1-2, with D hard to call. Germline lookup yields CDR1 LGHDT and CDR2 YNNKEL (reference sequence). V lost 3 bases, J lost 4 bases, and 12 bases lay in between. The length of the CDR3 is 14 residues.

Details on this clone: The same CDR3 can be traced to other DNA sequences in this sample. The chain has TRBV9 and TRBJ1-3; no clear D. Germline CDR1 is SGDLS and CDR2 is YYNGEE. V was shortened by 0 bases and J by 4 bases, with 8 bases between the two germline ends. The CDR3 is made up of 14 amino acids. This chain's CDR3 is CASSVGGAGNTIYF. CDR3 nucleotide sequence: TGTGCCAGCAGCGTAGGTGGAGCGGGAAACACCATATATTTT. The full variable domain, rest sourced from reference TRBV9 and TRBJ1-3, is DSGVTQTPKHLITATGQRVTLRCSPRSGDLSVYWYQQSLDQGLQFLIQYYNGEERAKGNILERFSAQQFPDLHSELNLSSLELGDSALYFCASSVGGAGNTIYFGEGSWLTVV.

The chain employs TRBV7-2 and TRBJ2-4, with 11 bases that match TRBD2. The J segment lost 5 bases and the V segment lost 0 bases, leaving 0 bases of the junction unmatched. CDR1 SGHTA and CDR2 FQGNSA come from the germline V gene. The CDR3 has 15 amino acids. CDR3 residues: CASSLASGRENIQYF. DNA for the CDR3: TGTGCCAGCAGCTTAGCTAGCGGGAGGGAAAACATTCAGTACTTC.

The count of this clone is one. The V and J genes are TRBV6-1 and TRBJ1-5; D uncertain. This CDR3 is built from 14 residues. V lost 0 bases to trimming and J lost 0 bases, with 3 bases between them. Germline V gives CDR1 MNHNS, CDR2 SASEGT. The CDR3 DNA reads TGTGCCAGCAGTGAAGCGTATAGCAATCAGCCCCAGCATTTT. It codes for CASSEAYSNQPQHF.

The rearrangement links TRBV7-9 to TRBJ1-6; D not certain. The CDR3 sequence is 15 residues long. V gave up 4 bases and J gave up 3 bases, with 10 bases separating them. Germline CDR1 reads SEHNR; CDR2 reads FQNEAQ (reference sequence). The CDR3 loop reads CASSYSGIYNSPLHF. CDR3 nucleotide sequence: TGTGCCAGCAGCTATTCGGGGATCTATAATTCACCCCTCCACTTT.

This sequence joins TRBV2 and TRBJ1-5; 7 bases align to TRBD1. This CDR3 comprises 14 residues. J was trimmed by 5 bases and V by 8 bases; bases with no gene match: 9. Germline V gives CDR1 SNHLY, CDR2 FYNNEI. The DNA of the CDR3 is TGTGCCAGCGGAGGCCGGGGACAGTATCAGCCCCAGCATTTT. Its translation is CASGGRGQYQPQHF.

This clone was seen once. The J gene is TRBJ2-5, the V gene TRBV7-7; TRBD2 agrees at 11 bases. There are 15 residues in the CDR3. V lost 6 bases and J lost 5; bases outside the gene matches: 8. Germline CDR1 SSHAT, CDR2 FNYEAQ (reference sequence). In DNA, the CDR3 is TGTGCCAGCAGTGGGACTAGCGGAGGTCAGGAGACCCAGTACTTC. Residues: CASSGTSGGQETQYF. The full variable domain, rest sourced from reference TRBV7-7 and TRBJ2-5, is GAGVSQSPRYKVTKRGQDVTLRCDPISSHATLYWYQQALGQGPEFLTYFNYEAQPDKSGLPSDRFSAERPEGSISTLTIQRTEQRDSAMYRCASSGTSGGQETQYFGPGTRLLVL.

Comment on this clone: The same CDR3 arises from other DNA sequences in this sample as well. The chain carries TRBV5-1 and TRBJ1-2; no firm D call. Per germline, CDR1 SGHRS and CDR2 YFSETQ. The CDR3 extends over 15 amino acids. V dropped 0 bases and J dropped 2 bases, with 11 bases sitting between them. Here the CDR3 DNA reads TGCGCCAGCAGCTTGGTCTCGGGATCCAACTATGGCTACACCTTC. This codes for CASSLVSGSNYGYTF.

The chain uses TRBV19 and TRBJ2-2, with D maybe TRBD2 (5 bases). Trimming stripped 6 bases from V and 6 bases from J, with 11 bases between. The CDR3 extends over 13 amino acids. Germline CDR1 and CDR2: LNHDA and SQIVND (reference sequence). The chain's CDR3 is CASSIMEAGELFF. CDR3 nucleotide sequence: TGTGCCAGTAGCATTATGGAGGCCGGGGAGCTGTTTTTT.

This chain uses TRBV10-1 with TRBJ1-1; the match to TRBD1 covers 7 bases. The CDR3 loop spans 13 amino acids. CDR1 and CDR2 from the germline V gene are WNHNN and SYGVQD (reference sequence). J was trimmed by 2 bases and V by 6 bases; bases with no gene match: 3. The CDR3 loop reads CASSDRVNTEAFF. DNA for the CDR3: TGCGCCAGCAGCGACAGGGTAAACACTGAAGCTTTCTTT.

The V gene is TRBV13, the J gene TRBJ2-5; D is unresolved. This CDR3 has 16 residues. V shed 5 bases and J shed 4 bases, with 20 bases lying between them. Germline CDR1 is PRHDT and CDR2 is FYEKMQ (reference sequence). The CDR3 region is CASSDGSSSLRETQYF. The CDR3 nucleotides read TGTGCCAGCAGCGACGGGTCCTCAAGTCTTCGAGAGACCCAGTACTTC. Based on the CDR3 plus reference TRBV13 and TRBJ2-5, the full variable domain is AAGVIQSPRHLIKEKRETATLKCYPIPRHDTVYWYQQGPGQDPQFLISFYEKMQSDKGSIPDRFSAQQFSDYHSELNMSSLELGDSALYFCASSDGSSSLRETQYFGPGTRLLVL.

This clone appeared many times. This chain joins TRBV6-5 and TRBJ2-2; 7 nucleotides match TRBD2. CDR1 MNHEY and CDR2 SVGAGI come from the germline V gene. The CDR3 runs to 14 residues. The V gene end was trimmed by 8 bases and the J gene end by 3 bases; junction bases not matched to a gene: 6. CDR3 sequence reads: CASSGGGYTGELFF. The CDR3 nucleotides read TGTGCCAGCTCCGGCGGGGGTTACACCGGGGAGCTGTTTTTT.

The chain is built from TRBV4-1 and TRBJ2-1, with 7 nucleotides matching TRBD1. CDR1 and CDR2 (germline): MGHRA, YSYEKL. Unmatched junction bases numbered 3, after V lost 2 bases and J lost 5 bases. The CDR3 is 14 amino acids. The CDR3 DNA follows: TGCGCCAGCAGCCAAACAGGGGTGGACAATGAGCAGTTCTTC. Protein: CASSQTGVDNEQFF.

The chain employs TRBV6-4 and TRBJ1-1, with TRBD1 matching 10 bases. Germline loops: CDR1 MRHNA, CDR2 SNTAGT. The CDR3 spans 16 residues. The V gene end was trimmed by 5 bases and the J gene end by 0 bases; junction bases not matched to a gene: 6. The CDR3 DNA reads as TGTGCCAGCAGTCCGGGACAGGGGTCCTTGAACACTGAAGCTTTCTTT. The encoded protein is CASSPGQGSLNTEAFF.

In DNA form, the CDR3 reads TGTGCCAGCTCCGTTTCGTATGGGGGGAATCCAGATACGCAGTATTTT. It translates to CASSVSYGGNPDTQYF. V and J are TRBV6-4 and TRBJ2-3; D perhaps matches TRBD2 (6 bases). The CDR3 spans 16 residues. Germline V gives CDR1 MRHNA, CDR2 SNTAGT. V shed 8 bases and J shed 4 bases, with 22 bases lying between them.

A few counts support this clone. The genes are TRBV30 and TRBJ1-5, with 10 bases aligning to TRBD1. Trimming took 5 bases from V and 3 from J; bases not matched to a gene: 10. There are 16 residues in the CDR3. Germline V gives CDR1 GTSNPN, CDR2 SVGIG (reference sequence). The CDR3 nucleotides are TGTGCCTGGGGCAGATCCGGGACAGGGGTCAATCAGCCCCAGCATTTT. It specifies CAWGRSGTGVNQPQHF. Variable domain in full (rest from reference TRBV30 and TRBJ1-5): SQTIHQWPATLVQPVGSPLSLECTVEGTSNPNLYWYRQAAGRGLQLLFYSVGIGQISSEVPQNLSASRPQDRQFILSSKKLLLSDSGFYLCAWGRSGTGVNQPQHFGDGTRLSIL.

This chain links TRBV9 with TRBJ2-2; D remains ambiguous. Between the trimmed V and J ends, which lost 5 bases and 5 bases, there was a span of 4 bases. The CDR3 spans 11 residues. CDR1 and CDR2 from the germline V gene are SGDLS and YYNGEE. The CDR3 loop reads CASSKTGELFF. The DNA for the CDR3 is TGTGCCAGCAGTAAAACCGGGGAGCTGTTTTTT.